The rows below give T cell receptor beta chains drawn from one sample of a study of shared clonotypes between healthy human individuals. The repertoire was sequenced with immunoSEQ multiplex PCR; TCRdb's copy has only in-frame clones and lacks some. The table shows about 680,000 clones, with under 95% occurring only once. Specimen: naive CD8+ T cells sorted from blood. The origin of the receptors is a man aged 30 to 39 in good health. Each CDR3 is given with its conserved first and last residue. The order of the fields is D gene, clone size, V gene, J gene, CDR3 DNA, CDR3 protein. A D gene is named only where the DNA matches it firmly. A row's size may be missing; if present it is once, few, many or a size class.

D: TRBD2
size: NA
V: TRBV5-1
J: TRBJ2-7
DNA: TGCGCCAAGTCGGGACTAGCGGATTACGAGCAGTACTTC
CDR3: CAKSGLADYEQYF

D: TRBD2
size: NA
V: TRBV27
J: TRBJ2-1
DNA: TGTGCCAGCAGTTTTACTAGCGGGAGTTTCAATGAGCAGTTCTTC
CDR3: CASSFTSGSFNEQFF

D: NA
size: once
V: TRBV15
J: TRBJ2-2
DNA: TGTGCCACCAGCAGAGATGGGACATCCGCGAACACCGGGGAGCTGTTTTTT
CDR3: CATSRDGTSANTGELFF

D: NA
size: NA
V: TRBV28
J: TRBJ2-3
DNA: TGTGCCAGCAGTGGAGGGTCGAGCACAGATACGCAGTATTTT
CDR3: CASSGGSSTDTQYF

D: NA
size: NA
V: TRBV27
J: TRBJ2-3
DNA: TGTGCCAGCCAATTCCTCCTAGGGAGCCACACAGATACGCAGTATTTT
CDR3: CASQFLLGSHTDTQYF

D: TRBD2
size: few
V: TRBV6-6
J: TRBJ2-1
DNA: TGTGCCAGCACCGGCGGGGGGGTCTACAATGAGCAGTTCTTC
CDR3: CASTGGGVYNEQFF

D: NA
size: NA
V: TRBV5-1
J: TRBJ2-7
DNA: TGCGCCAGCAGCTTGACCAATCCGAGCAGGGCCCACGAGCAGTACTTC
CDR3: CASSLTNPSRAHEQYF

D: NA
size: NA
V: TRBV11-2
J: TRBJ2-5
DNA: TGTGCCAGCAGCTTAGTGAGGGACTCAGAGACCCAGTACTTC
CDR3: CASSLVRDSETQYF

D: NA
size: NA
V: TRBV7-8
J: TRBJ2-5
DNA: TGTGCCAGCAGCCTAAGCGGGTTATCAGAGACCCAGTACTTC
CDR3: CASSLSGLSETQYF

D: NA
size: NA
V: TRBV28
J: TRBJ2-3
DNA: TGTGCCAGCAGTCCGCTCGGAGGACCATTAGGGGCCACAGATACGCAGTATTTT
CDR3: CASSPLGGPLGATDTQYF

D: TRBD2
size: NA
V: TRBV29-1
J: TRBJ2-1
DNA: TGCAGCGTTGAGGGACTAGCGCACAATGAGCAGTTCTTC
CDR3: CSVEGLAHNEQFF

D: TRBD2
size: NA
V: TRBV7-9
J: TRBJ2-2
DNA: TGTGCCAGCAGCTTGCCTAGCGGGACCAGGGGCACCGGGGAGCTGTTTTTT
CDR3: CASSLPSGTRGTGELFF

D: NA
size: once
V: TRBV4-1
J: TRBJ2-5
DNA: TGCGCCAGCAGCCAGGATTCTAGCGATGTAGAGACCCAGTACTTC
CDR3: CASSQDSSDVETQYF

D: TRBD2
size: NA
V: TRBV9
J: TRBJ2-1
DNA: TGTGCCAGCAGCGTAGGGCAGTGGACTAGCGGGGACGGCGACAATGAGCAGTTCTTC
CDR3: CASSVGQWTSGDGDNEQFF

D: TRBD2
size: NA
V: TRBV7-6
J: TRBJ2-1
DNA: TGTGCCAGCAGCCGTAGCGGGACCCTCTACAATGAGCAGTTCTTC
CDR3: CASSRSGTLYNEQFF

D: NA
size: NA
V: TRBV13
J: TRBJ2-7
DNA: TGTGCCAGCAGCTTCAACTACGAGCAGTACTTC
CDR3: CASSFNYEQYF

D: NA
size: NA
V: TRBV16
J: TRBJ2-7
DNA: TGTGCCAGCAGCCGAGCGTTTGGGGGTCTCTCCTACGAGCAGTACTTC
CDR3: CASSRAFGGLSYEQYF

D: TRBD1
size: NA
V: TRBV5-4
J: TRBJ1-2
DNA: TGTGCCAGCAGCTTTGACAGGGGAAACCATGGCTACACCTTC
CDR3: CASSFDRGNHGYTF

D: NA
size: NA
V: TRBV4-3
J: TRBJ1-3
DNA: TGCGCCAGCAGCCAAGATCGGACAGTCTCTGGAAACACCATATATTTT
CDR3: CASSQDRTVSGNTIYF

D: NA
size: NA
V: TRBV30
J: TRBJ2-7
DNA: TGTGCCTGGAGTGAAAGCCCTGGCGAGCAGTACTTC
CDR3: CAWSESPGEQYF

D: NA
size: NA
V: TRBV6-1
J: TRBJ2-7
DNA: TGTGCCAGCAGTGATCCGGGACGCTCGTCTCTCCACGAGCAGTACTTC
CDR3: CASSDPGRSSLHEQYF

D: NA
size: NA
V: TRBV2
J: TRBJ2-7
DNA: TGTGCCAGCAGTGAAGCCCAACAGGGCTCCTACGAGCAGTACTTC
CDR3: CASSEAQQGSYEQYF

D: NA
size: NA
V: TRBV14
J: TRBJ2-7
DNA: TGTGCCAGCAGCCAAGATGTAGGGTATCCCTACGAGCAGTACTTC
CDR3: CASSQDVGYPYEQYF

D: NA
size: NA
V: TRBV15
J: TRBJ2-7
DNA: TGTGCCACCCGGGGAATAACGGACTACGAGCAGTACTTC
CDR3: CATRGITDYEQYF

D: NA
size: NA
V: TRBV6-1
J: TRBJ2-1
DNA: TGTGCCAGCAGCCGACAGGGAGGGACCTACAATGAGCAGTTCTTC
CDR3: CASSRQGGTYNEQFF

D: NA
size: NA
V: TRBV11-2
J: TRBJ1-1
DNA: TGTGCCAGCAGCTCCCGACAGACGGAAGCTTTCTTT
CDR3: CASSSRQTEAFF

D: NA
size: NA
V: TRBV11-2
J: TRBJ1-1
DNA: TGTGCCAGCAGCTTAGAGGCTTGGACATCGAACACTGAAGCTTTCTTT
CDR3: CASSLEAWTSNTEAFF

D: TRBD2
size: NA
V: TRBV13
J: TRBJ2-7
DNA: TGTGCCAGCAGCCCCGCCGGGACTAGCGGGAGCGGTTCCTACGAGCAGTACTTC
CDR3: CASSPAGTSGSGSYEQYF

D: NA
size: NA
V: TRBV1
J: TRBJ2-7
DNA: TGCACCAGCAGCCGGGACTTCGGGCCCTGTGAGCAGTACTTC
CDR3: CTSSRDFGPCEQYF

D: NA
size: NA
V: TRBV2
J: TRBJ2-1
DNA: TGTGCCATCAGGGGTCTTGAGCAGTTCTTC
CDR3: CAIRGLEQFF